The entry below describes one T cell receptor (beta chain). Produced via immunoSEQ multiplex PCR; TCRdb's table is partial and in-frame only. The sample includes about 7,800 clones, about two thirds of them seen just once. Time point denoted: after neoadjuvant nivolumab, at surgical resection. The germline V gene has CDR1 MNHNS and CDR2 SASEGT. Trimming removed 3 bases from V and 1 base from J, with 15 bases in between. The CDR3 totals 16 residues. This sample is part of a study of neoadjuvant anti-PD-1 for oral cavity cancer. This receptor was obtained from a person between 35 and 79 years old with oral cavity squamous cell carcinoma. Sequenced here: PBMCs, sampled after nivolumab (anti-PD-1) treatment. V gene TRBV6-1 combines with J gene TRBJ1-1; a weak D match, TRBD1 (6 bases). CDR3 sequence (DNA): TGTGCCAGCAGTGACGAAGGGGACACGTCGAACACTGAAGCTTTCTTT. The encoded protein is CASSDEGDTSNTEAFF.